This T cell receptor beta chain stems from a study of T cell responses to AZD1222 COVID-19 vaccine (dated by TCRdb to the early 2020s). For the wider study: TCR sequencing covered more than 230 trial participants: about 210 given two doses of AZD1222 and about 26 given two doses of MenACWY control vaccine. Trial participants were enrolled into age subgroups of 18-55, 56-69 and 70-plus years, which contained about 150, 27 and 61 TCR-sequenced participants, respectively. Broader findings and caveats from the paper: After two AZD1222 doses, both the breadth and the depth of spike-specific TCRs were significantly higher than at day 0 and than in MenACWY recipients. Because no day 14 peak-response samples were available, repertoires were characterized only after the peak T cell response. Vaccine-associated CD4 TCRs spanned the whole spike protein, with dominant responses in regions 160-218 and 743-854. In the small 56-69-year group, the increase in depth fell short of significance, most likely because of low power. Only six or seven AZD1222 recipients were SARS-CoV-2 seropositive at baseline, limiting conclusions about previously exposed vaccinees. Participants were mostly white British and included more females than males, and it was suggested by the authors that clonal diversity may have been underestimated. Epitopes outside the regions mutated in the B.1.351 and B.1.1.7 variants were reportedly recognized by nearly half of the unique spike-specific TCRs.

Trimming takes 5 bases off V and 7 bases off J; junction bases not matched to a gene: 11. The CDR3 measures 14 amino acids from cysteine to phenylalanine. Just the 42-base CDR3 DNA is kept, in frame starting at base 1. CDR1 is given as SGHNT and CDR2 as YYREEE, both from the germline V gene (reference sequence). The CDR3 regions of human TCRbeta chains were subjected to immunosequencing. The study's own analysis went as follows. TCRs in the repertoires were compared against a reference library of SARS-CoV-2-specific TCRs that had been generated with the MIRA antigen-specificity platform. Breadth was defined as the fraction of unique TCRs that were SARS-CoV-2-associated. Depth was defined as the fraction of total T cells that were SARS-CoV-2-associated. Using the MIRA data, each spike-specific TCR was mapped to the spike region that the TCR reacts to and placed in a CD4 or CD8 class. Log10-transformed breadth and depth values were compared by one-way ANOVA with Sidak's multiple comparisons tests. TCRdb took this table from immuneACCESS and kept in-frame rearrangements with V and J called. Such tables lack part of the clones; where checked against another copy, unresolved V genes explain under half of the gap, and the rest is unexplained. V, J and clone size reflect that table, while D and trimming were determined from the DNA. This sample is represented by 95,000 to 100,000 clones; approximately 84% of them were singletons. The leading ten clones occupy over 12% of the sample.

The sample holds a few counts of this clone. This clone's antigen is unknown. No much larger clone exists at a distance of one base, and base qualities are not known. The sample's time point label is to be understood as: about 28 days (+/-7) after the second vaccine dose. AZD1222 recipients given second doses at about 4 weeks or at about 12 weeks were pooled, since spike-specific TCR depth and breadth were not found to differ between the two schedules. The vaccinee samples were drawn from two UK trials, COV001 and COV002, one of which was a single-blind randomized controlled phase 2/3 trial testing AZD1222 (ChAdOx1 nCoV-19) in healthy adults. For TCRbeta chain sequencing, PBMC samples were collected from trial participants at day 0 and at day 28 after the second dose.

The sample consisted of peripheral blood, taken 28 days after the second AZD1222 dose. This TCR was sampled from an adult who received the AZD1222 COVID-19 vaccine. The rearrangement joined TRBV5-4 to TRBJ2-7, and TRBD1 matches 8 of the central bases. The CDR3 sequence is CASSSPRTGREQYF. The nucleotide sequence is TGTGCCAGCAGTTCACCAAGGACAGGGCGAGAGCAGTACTTC. The full variable domain, with segments outside the CDR3 supplied by the reference TRBV5-4 and TRBJ2-7 proteins, appears as ETGVTQSPTHLIKTRGQQVTLRCSSQSGHNTVSWYQQALGQGPQFIFQYYREEENGRGNFPPRFSGLQFPNYSSELNVNALELDDSALYLCASSSPRTGREQYFGPGTRLTVT.